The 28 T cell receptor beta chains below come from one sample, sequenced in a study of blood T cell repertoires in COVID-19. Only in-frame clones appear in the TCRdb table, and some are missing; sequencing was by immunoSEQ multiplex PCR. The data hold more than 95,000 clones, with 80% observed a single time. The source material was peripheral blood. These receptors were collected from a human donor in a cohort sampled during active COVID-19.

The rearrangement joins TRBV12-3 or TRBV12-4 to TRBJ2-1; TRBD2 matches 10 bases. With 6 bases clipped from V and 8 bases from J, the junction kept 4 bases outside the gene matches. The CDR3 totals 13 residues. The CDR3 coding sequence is TGTGCCAGCAGGAGCGGGGGGGGACATGAGCAGTTCTTC. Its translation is CASRSGGGHEQFF.

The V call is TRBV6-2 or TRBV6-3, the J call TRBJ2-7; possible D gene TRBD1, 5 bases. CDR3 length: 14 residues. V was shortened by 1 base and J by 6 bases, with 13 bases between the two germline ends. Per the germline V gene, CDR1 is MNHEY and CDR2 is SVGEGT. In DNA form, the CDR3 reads TGTGCCAGCAGTTACTGGGGCTGGCTGGTCGAGCAGTACTTC. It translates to CASSYWGWLVEQYF.

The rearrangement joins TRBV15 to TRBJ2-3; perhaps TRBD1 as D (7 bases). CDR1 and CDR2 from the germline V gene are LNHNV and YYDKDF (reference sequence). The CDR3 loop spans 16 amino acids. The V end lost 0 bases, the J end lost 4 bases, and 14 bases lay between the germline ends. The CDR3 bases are TGTGCCACCAGCAGAGATCAGGGGGGAGGACCAGATACGCAGTATTTT. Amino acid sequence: CATSRDQGGGPDTQYF.

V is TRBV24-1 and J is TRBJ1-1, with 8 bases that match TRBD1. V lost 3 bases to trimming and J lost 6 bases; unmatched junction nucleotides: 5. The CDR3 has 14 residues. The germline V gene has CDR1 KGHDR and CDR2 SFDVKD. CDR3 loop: CATSDETGEAEAFF. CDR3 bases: TGTGCCACCAGTGATGAGACAGGGGAAGCTGAAGCTTTCTTT.

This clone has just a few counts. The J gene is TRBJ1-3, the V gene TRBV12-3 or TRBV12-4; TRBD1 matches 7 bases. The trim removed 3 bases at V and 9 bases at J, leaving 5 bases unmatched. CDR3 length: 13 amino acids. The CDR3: CASSFRDSGTIYF. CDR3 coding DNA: TGTGCCAGCAGTTTCCGGGACAGCGGCACCATATATTTT.

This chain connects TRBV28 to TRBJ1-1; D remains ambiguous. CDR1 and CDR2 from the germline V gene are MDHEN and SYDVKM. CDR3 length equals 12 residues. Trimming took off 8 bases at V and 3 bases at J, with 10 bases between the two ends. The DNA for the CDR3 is TGTGCCAGCTGGAGCGAAGACACTGAAGCTTTCTTT. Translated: CASWSEDTEAFF.

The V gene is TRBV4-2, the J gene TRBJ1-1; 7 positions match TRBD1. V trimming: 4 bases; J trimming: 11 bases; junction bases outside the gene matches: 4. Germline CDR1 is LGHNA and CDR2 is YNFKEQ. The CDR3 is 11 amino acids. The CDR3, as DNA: TGTGCCAGCAGCCTCGACAGGGAGGCTTTCTTT. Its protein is CASSLDREAFF.

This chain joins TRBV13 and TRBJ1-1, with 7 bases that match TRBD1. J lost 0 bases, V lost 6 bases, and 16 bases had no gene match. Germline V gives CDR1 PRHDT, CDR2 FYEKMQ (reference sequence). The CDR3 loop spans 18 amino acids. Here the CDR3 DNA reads TGTGCCAGCAGTTCGACAGGGACGCTCCTCCAGATGAACACTGAAGCTTTCTTT. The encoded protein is CASSSTGTLLQMNTEAFF.

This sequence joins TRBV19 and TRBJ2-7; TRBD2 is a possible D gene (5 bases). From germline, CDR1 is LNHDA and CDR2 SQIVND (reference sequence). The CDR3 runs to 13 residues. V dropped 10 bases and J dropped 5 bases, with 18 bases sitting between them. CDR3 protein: CATRPGGGNEQYF. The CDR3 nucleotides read TGTGCCACCAGACCCGGTGGAGGAAACGAGCAGTACTTC.

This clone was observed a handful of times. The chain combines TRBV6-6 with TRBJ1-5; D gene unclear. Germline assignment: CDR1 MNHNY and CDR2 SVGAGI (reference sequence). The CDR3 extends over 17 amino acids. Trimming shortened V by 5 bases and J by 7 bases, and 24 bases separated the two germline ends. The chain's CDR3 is CASSLPRQEGIGQPQHF. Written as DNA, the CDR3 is TGTGCCAGCAGTCTCCCCCGGCAGGAAGGTATAGGCCAGCCCCAGCATTTT.

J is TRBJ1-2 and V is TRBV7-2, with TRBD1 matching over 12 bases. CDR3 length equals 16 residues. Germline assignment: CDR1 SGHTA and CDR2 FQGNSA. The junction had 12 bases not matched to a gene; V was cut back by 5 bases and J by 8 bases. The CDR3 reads CASSPRAGQGARGYTF. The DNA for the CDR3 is TGTGCCAGCAGCCCGAGGGCGGGACAGGGGGCGCGGGGCTACACCTTC.

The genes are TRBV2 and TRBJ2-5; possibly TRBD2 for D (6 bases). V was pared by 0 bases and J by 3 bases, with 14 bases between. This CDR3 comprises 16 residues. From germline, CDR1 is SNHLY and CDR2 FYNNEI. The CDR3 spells CASSEALVGGEETQYF. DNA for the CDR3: TGTGCCAGCAGTGAAGCGCTGGTGGGGGGAGAAGAGACCCAGTACTTC.

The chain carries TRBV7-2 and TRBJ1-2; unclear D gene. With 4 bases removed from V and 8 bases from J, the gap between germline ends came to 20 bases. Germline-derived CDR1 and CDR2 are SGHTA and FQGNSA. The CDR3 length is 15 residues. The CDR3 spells CASSSRTWESRGYTF. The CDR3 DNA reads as TGTGCCAGCAGCTCGAGAACATGGGAGTCCAGGGGCTACACCTTC.

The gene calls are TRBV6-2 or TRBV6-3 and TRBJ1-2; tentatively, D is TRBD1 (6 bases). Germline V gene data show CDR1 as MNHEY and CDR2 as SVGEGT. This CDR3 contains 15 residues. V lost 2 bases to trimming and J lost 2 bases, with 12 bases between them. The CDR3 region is CASSYLRTANYGYTF. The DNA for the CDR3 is TGTGCCAGCAGTTACCTCAGGACAGCAAACTATGGCTACACCTTC.

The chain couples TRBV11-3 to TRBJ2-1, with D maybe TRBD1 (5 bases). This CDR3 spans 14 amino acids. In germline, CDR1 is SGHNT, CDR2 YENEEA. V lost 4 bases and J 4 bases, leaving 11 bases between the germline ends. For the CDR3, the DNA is TGTGCCAGCAGCTCATCGGACACATACAATGAGCAGTTCTTC. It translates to CASSSSDTYNEQFF.

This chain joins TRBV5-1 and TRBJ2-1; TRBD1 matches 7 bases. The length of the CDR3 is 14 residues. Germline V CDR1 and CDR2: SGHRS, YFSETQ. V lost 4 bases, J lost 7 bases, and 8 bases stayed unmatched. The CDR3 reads CASSDSTGTNEQFF. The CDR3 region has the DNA TGCGCCAGCAGCGACTCGACAGGGACGAATGAGCAGTTCTTC. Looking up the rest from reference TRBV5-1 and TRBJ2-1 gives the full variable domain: KAGVTQTPRYLIKTRGQQVTLSCSPISGHRSVSWYQQTPGQGLQFLFEYFSETQRNKGNFPGRFSGRQFSNSRSEMNVSTLELGDSALYLCASSDSTGTNEQFFGPGTRLTVL.

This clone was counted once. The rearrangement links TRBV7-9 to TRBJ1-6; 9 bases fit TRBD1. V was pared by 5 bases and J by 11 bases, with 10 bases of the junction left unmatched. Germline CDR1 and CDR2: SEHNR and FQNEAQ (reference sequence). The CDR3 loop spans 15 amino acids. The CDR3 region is CASSPAGQGRTPLHF. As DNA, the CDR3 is TGTGCCAGCAGCCCGGCGGGACAGGGAAGAACACCCCTCCACTTT.

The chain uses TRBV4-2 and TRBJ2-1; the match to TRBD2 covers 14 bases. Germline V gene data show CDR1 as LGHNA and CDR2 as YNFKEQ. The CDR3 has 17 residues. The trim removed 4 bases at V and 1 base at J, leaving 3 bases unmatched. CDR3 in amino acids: CASSLGTSGRSYNEQFF. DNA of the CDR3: TGTGCCAGCAGCCTGGGGACTAGCGGGAGATCCTACAATGAGCAGTTCTTC.

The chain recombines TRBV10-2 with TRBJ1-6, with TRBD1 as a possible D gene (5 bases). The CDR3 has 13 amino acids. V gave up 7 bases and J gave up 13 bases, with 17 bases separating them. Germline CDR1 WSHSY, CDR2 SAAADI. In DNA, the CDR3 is TGCGCCAGCACAGGAGGGACCCTTAACCCCCTCCACTTT. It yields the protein CASTGGTLNPLHF.

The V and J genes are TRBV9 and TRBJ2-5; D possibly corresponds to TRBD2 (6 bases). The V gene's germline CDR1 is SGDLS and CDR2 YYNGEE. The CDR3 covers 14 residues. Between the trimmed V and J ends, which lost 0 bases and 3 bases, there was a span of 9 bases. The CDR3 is CASSVGLVEETQYF. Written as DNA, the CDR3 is TGTGCCAGCAGCGTAGGACTAGTTGAAGAGACCCAGTACTTC. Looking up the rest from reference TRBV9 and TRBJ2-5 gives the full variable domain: DSGVTQTPKHLITATGQRVTLRCSPRSGDLSVYWYQQSLDQGLQFLIQYYNGEERAKGNILERFSAQQFPDLHSELNLSSLELGDSALYFCASSVGLVEETQYFGPGTRLLVL.

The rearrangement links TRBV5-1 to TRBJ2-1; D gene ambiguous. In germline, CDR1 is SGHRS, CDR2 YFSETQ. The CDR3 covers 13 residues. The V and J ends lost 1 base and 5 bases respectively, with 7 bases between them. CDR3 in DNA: TGCGCCAGCAGCTTGAGCCTGAACAATGAGCAGTTCTTC. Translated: CASSLSLNNEQFF.

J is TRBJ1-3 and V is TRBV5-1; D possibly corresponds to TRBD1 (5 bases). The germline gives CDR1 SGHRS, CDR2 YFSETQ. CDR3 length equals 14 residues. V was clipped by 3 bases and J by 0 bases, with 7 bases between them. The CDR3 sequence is CASSSDSSGNTIYF. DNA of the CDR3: TGCGCCAGCAGCTCAGACAGCTCTGGAAACACCATATATTTT.

Here the CDR3 reads CSVGGALGRAFF. The CDR3 nucleotides are TGCAGCGTTGGTGGGGCCCTCGGCCGGGCTTTCTTT. The chain is built from TRBV29-1 and TRBJ1-1; weak D call: TRBD1 (5 bases). Germline CDR1 and CDR2: SQVTM and ANQGSEA. Between the trimmed V and J ends, which lost 4 bases and 11 bases, there was a span of 17 bases. The CDR3 runs to 12 residues.

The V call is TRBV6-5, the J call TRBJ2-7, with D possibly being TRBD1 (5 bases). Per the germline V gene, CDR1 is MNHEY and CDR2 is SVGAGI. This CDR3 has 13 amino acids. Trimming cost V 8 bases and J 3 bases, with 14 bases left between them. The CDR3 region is CASSLGADYEQYF. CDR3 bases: TGTGCCAGCTCCCTAGGGGCAGACTACGAGCAGTACTTC.

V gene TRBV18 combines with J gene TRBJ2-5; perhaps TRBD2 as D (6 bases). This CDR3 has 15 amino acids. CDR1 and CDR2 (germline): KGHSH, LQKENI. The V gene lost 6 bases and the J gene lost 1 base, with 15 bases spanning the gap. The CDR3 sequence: CASSQGGLFQETQYF. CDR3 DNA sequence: TGTGCCAGCTCCCAAGGCGGACTATTCCAAGAGACCCAGTACTTC. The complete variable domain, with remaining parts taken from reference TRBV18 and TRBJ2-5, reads NAGVMQNPRHLVRRRGQEARLRCSPMKGHSHVYWYRQLPEEGLKFMVYLQKENIIDESGMPKERFSAEFPKEGPSILRIQQVVRGDSAAYFCASSQGGLFQETQYFGPGTRLLVL.

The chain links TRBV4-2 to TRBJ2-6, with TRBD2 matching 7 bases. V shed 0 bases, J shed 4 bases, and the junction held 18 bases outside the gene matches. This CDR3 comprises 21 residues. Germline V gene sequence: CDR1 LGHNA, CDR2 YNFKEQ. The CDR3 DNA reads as TGTGCCAGCAGCCAAGACGTCTCCCGGGACTATTACCGACCCGGGGCCAACGTCCTGACTTTC. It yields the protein CASSQDVSRDYYRPGANVLTF.

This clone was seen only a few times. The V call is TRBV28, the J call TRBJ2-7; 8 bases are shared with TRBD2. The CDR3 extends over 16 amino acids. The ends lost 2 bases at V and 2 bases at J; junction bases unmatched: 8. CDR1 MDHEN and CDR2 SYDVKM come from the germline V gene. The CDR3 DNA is TGTGCCAGCAGTTTAGAGTCGGGACTAGTTGCCTACGAGCAGTACTTC. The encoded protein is CASSLESGLVAYEQYF.

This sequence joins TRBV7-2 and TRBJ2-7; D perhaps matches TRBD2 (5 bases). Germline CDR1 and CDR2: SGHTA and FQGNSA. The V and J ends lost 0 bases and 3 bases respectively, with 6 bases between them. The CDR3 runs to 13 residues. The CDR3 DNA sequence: TGTGCCAGCAGCTTAGCCGGAGGCTACGAGCAGTACTTC. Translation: CASSLAGGYEQYF.